This passage covers 21 T cell receptor beta chains from one sample sequenced in a study of human T cells and chemical hapten exposure. RNA extraction used unfractionated whole blood as the source of total RNA. In TCRdb, the 5' RACE reads were re-called with MiXCR into one record per CDR3 protein. This table holds about 140,000 distinct CDR3 sequences, around 4.1% found once. The source of these receptors is a female donor in good health.

In this sample, this clonotype turned up many times. This chain joins TRBV20-1 and TRBJ2-1; 12 bases match TRBD2. There are 15 residues in the CDR3. CDR1 is DFQATT, CDR2 SNEGSKA, per germline (reference sequence). The J segment lost 6 bases and the V segment lost 3 bases, leaving 6 bases of the junction unmatched. CDR3 DNA sequence: TGCAGTGCTAGCCCCCTAGCGGGGGGGCTCAATGAGCAGTTCTTC. Translation: CSASPLAGGLNEQFF.

This clonotype occurred many times. This CDR3 is CASSRRYGQEGGYTF. In DNA, the CDR3 is TGTGCCAGCAGCCGCCGCTACGGACAGGAGGGCGGCTACACCTTC. The chain couples TRBV3-1 to TRBJ1-2, with TRBD1 matching 7 bases. V trimming: 4 bases; J trimming: 8 bases; junction bases outside the gene matches: 13. The length of the CDR3 is 15 residues. Germline lookup yields CDR1 LGHDT and CDR2 YNNKEL (reference sequence). Together with reference TRBV3-1 and TRBJ1-2, the CDR3 gives the full variable domain: DTAVSQTPKYLVTQMGNDKSIKCEQNLGHDTMYWYKQDSKKFLKIMFSYNNKELIINETVPNRFSPKSPDKAHLNLHINSLELGDSAVYFCASSRRYGQEGGYTFGSGTRLTVV.

This clonotype has ten or more counts. The CDR3 region has the DNA TGTGCCAGCCCCCTACGGGACACGTGTTACTCTGGGGCCAACGTCCTGACTTTC. It is translated as CASPLRDTCYSGANVLTF. This chain links TRBV28 with TRBJ2-6; D is perhaps TRBD1 (6 bases). The CDR3 is made up of 18 amino acids. The germline V gene has CDR1 MDHEN and CDR2 SYDVKM. The V end was cut by 8 bases, the J end by 0 bases, with 20 bases between.

This clonotype occurred many times. The J gene is TRBJ1-1, the V gene TRBV25-1; TRBD1 aligns across 8 bases. Germline loops: CDR1 MGHDK, CDR2 SYGVNS. The V gene end was trimmed by 5 bases and the J gene end by 0 bases; junction bases not matched to a gene: 8. The CDR3 consists of 16 residues. The CDR3 coding sequence is TGTGCCAGCAGTCTAGCAGGGGGCAGCATGAACACTGAAGCTTTCTTT. Protein product: CASSLAGGSMNTEAFF.

The table lists this clonotype with many counts. The CDR3 DNA reads as TGTGCCACCCGAAGAGGGGCGGGGGGGTCAGAGACCCAGTACTTC. It translates to CATRRGAGGSETQYF. The rearrangement uses TRBV27 and TRBJ2-5, with 9 bases identical to TRBD2. In germline, CDR1 is MNHEY, CDR2 SMNVEV (reference sequence). V dropped 10 bases and J dropped 4; count of bases not matched to a gene: 13. The CDR3 has 15 residues.

In this sample, this clonotype turned up a few times. A much larger clone sits a single nucleotide away, making a read error possible. V gene TRBV7-6 combines with J gene TRBJ1-1, with D tentatively TRBD1 (5 bases). Germline V CDR1 and CDR2: SGHVS, FNYEAQ. The CDR3 extends over 15 amino acids. V lost 3 bases, J lost 4 bases, and 15 bases lay in between. As DNA, the CDR3 is TGTGCCAGCAGCTTTGGAGGGGATTGTAGCACTGAAGCTTTCTTT. This gives the protein CASSFGGDCSTEAFF.

J is TRBJ2-3 and V is TRBV9, with D maybe TRBD2 (6 bases). Trimming shortened V by 3 bases and J by 2 bases, and 7 bases separated the two germline ends. This CDR3 comprises 13 residues. The germline gives CDR1 SGDLS, CDR2 YYNGEE. The CDR3 loop is CASSGDFTDTQYF. In DNA, the CDR3 is TGTGCCAGCAGCGGGGACTTCACAGATACGCAGTATTTT.

This clonotype has at least ten counts. J is TRBJ1-3 and V is TRBV6-2 or TRBV6-3, with no clear D. The CDR3 spans 15 residues. The V gene lost 6 bases and the J gene lost 1 base, with 13 bases spanning the gap. Germline V gene data show CDR1 as MNHEY and CDR2 as SVGEGT. CDR3 sequence: CASSRTAPSGNTIYF. The CDR3 DNA reads TGTGCCAGCAGCCGGACGGCGCCATCTGGAAACACCATATATTTT.

This clonotype occurred many times. The chain has TRBV28 and TRBJ1-6; D possibly corresponds to TRBD1 (5 bases). Per the germline V gene, CDR1 is MDHEN and CDR2 is SYDVKM. The CDR3 consists of 14 residues. V lost 8 bases, J lost 14 bases, and 22 bases lay in between. CDR3 sequence: CASLLSGARESLHF. CDR3 bases: TGTGCCAGCTTATTATCCGGGGCCCGGGAGTCCCTCCACTTT.

This clonotype was picked up a small number of times. The J gene is TRBJ1-1, the V gene TRBV7-2, with TRBD1 matching over 8 bases. Germline V CDR1 and CDR2: SGHTA, FQGNSA. CDR3 length equals 15 residues. V was pared by 5 bases and J by 0 bases, with 5 bases of the junction left unmatched. This chain's CDR3 is CASSERTGLNTEAFF. The CDR3 coding sequence is TGTGCCAGCAGCGAAAGGACAGGGTTGAACACTGAAGCTTTCTTT.

In this sample, this clonotype turned up many times. V usage is TRBV7-2 and J usage is TRBJ2-3; D uncertain. Germline assignment: CDR1 SGHTA and CDR2 FQGNSA. The CDR3 loop spans 16 amino acids. The V end was cut by 2 bases, the J end by 2 bases, with 14 bases between. CDR3 residues: CASSLRFEVYTDTQYF. CDR3 bases: TGTGCCAGCAGCTTACGATTCGAGGTATACACAGATACGCAGTATTTT.

In this sample, this clonotype turned up many times. The chain is built from TRBV7-3 and TRBJ1-1; TRBD1 is a possible D gene (6 bases). The germline V and J ends were trimmed by 3 bases and 11 bases, with 13 bases remaining between them. The CDR3 length is 12 residues. CDR1 and CDR2 from the germline V gene are SGHTA and FQGTGA. CDR3 sequence reads: CASSFNVGGAFF. The CDR3 bases are TGTGCCAGCAGCTTTAACGTAGGGGGTGCTTTCTTT.

This clonotype was counted ten times or more. This sequence joins TRBV23-1 and TRBJ2-3; 8 bases map to TRBD2. TRBV23-1 belongs to the ORF category, with a function that is uncertain. The V gene end was trimmed by 1 base and the J gene end by 6 bases; junction bases not matched to a gene: 9. The CDR3 sequence is 16 residues long. The CDR3 region is CASSQYGRVPTDTQYF. CDR3 DNA: TGCGCCAGCAGTCAATACGGGAGGGTCCCTACTGATACGCAGTATTTT.

In its sample, this clonotype was seen many times. The rearrangement uses TRBV7-2 and TRBJ1-5, with D perhaps matching TRBD1 (5 bases). Trimming stripped 5 bases from V and 1 base from J, with 18 bases between. This CDR3 has 17 amino acids. Germline V lookup: CDR1 SGHTA, CDR2 FQGNSA. CDR3 amino acids: CASSLRSGIGSNQPQHF. DNA for the CDR3: TGTGCCAGCAGCCTAAGGTCAGGGATCGGGAGCAATCAGCCCCAGCATTTT.

This clonotype has ten or more counts. This chain connects TRBV5-6 to TRBJ1-5, with 7 nucleotides matching TRBD1. CDR1 SGHDT and CDR2 YYEEEE come from the germline V gene. The CDR3 is made up of 19 amino acids. Trimming at V came to 4 bases and at J to 0 bases, leaving 16 bases not matched to a gene. The CDR3 nucleotides read TGTGCCAGCAGCCTGATGGACGGTGACAGGGCATATAGCAATCAGCCCCAGCATTTT. It translates to CASSLMDGDRAYSNQPQHF.

This clonotype was detected ten times or more. This chain joins TRBV12-3 or TRBV12-4 and TRBJ2-3, with 10 bases fitting TRBD2. This CDR3 is built from 17 residues. Unmatched junction bases numbered 10, after V lost 4 bases and J lost 3 bases. CDR3 sequence (DNA): TGTGCCAGCAGTTCCCTTACGCTAGCGGGGGTTACAGATACGCAGTATTTT. Translated: CASSSLTLAGVTDTQYF.

The chain is built from TRBV24-1 and TRBJ2-3; maybe TRBD1 (6 bases). The CDR3 is 17 residues long. V was clipped by 0 bases and J by 4 bases, with 16 bases between them. The germline CDR1 and CDR2 sequences are KGHDR and SFDVKD. The CDR3 loop reads CATSDLQAQGCADTQYF. CDR3 nucleotides: TGTGCCACCAGTGATTTGCAGGCACAGGGATGCGCAGATACGCAGTATTTT.

This clonotype was seen repeatedly, ten times or more. The chain combines TRBV7-8 with TRBJ2-3, with D unclear. CDR3 length: 13 residues. In germline, CDR1 is SGHVS, CDR2 FQNEAQ. Between the trimmed V and J ends, which lost 4 bases and 4 bases, there was a span of 9 bases. In DNA, the CDR3 is TGTGCCAGCAGCTCCCGGATTTCAGATACGCAGTATTTT. Protein product: CASSSRISDTQYF. Drawing the rest from reference TRBV7-8 and TRBJ2-3, the complete variable domain is GAGVSQSPRYKVAKRGQDVALRCDPISGHVSLFWYQQALGQGPEFLTYFQNEAQLDKSGLPSDRFFAERPEGSVSTLKIQRTQQEDSAVYLCASSSRISDTQYFGPGTRLTVL.

This clonotype appeared a few times. The CDR3 loop is CASSLVGGRENIQYF. CDR3 nucleotide sequence: TGTGCCAGCAGCTTAGTGGGTGGTAGAGAAAACATTCAGTACTTC. The J gene is TRBJ2-4, the V gene TRBV7-2; no reliable D call. Trimming left V 1 base short and J 5 bases short, with 12 bases between. The CDR3 length is 15 residues. Germline CDR1 and CDR2: SGHTA and FQGNSA.

This clonotype came up many times. The CDR3 spells CASSLVVGGVGYEQYF. The CDR3 region has the DNA TGTGCCAGCAGTTTAGTGGTTGGTGGTGTCGGCTACGAGCAGTACTTC. This sequence joins TRBV12-3 or TRBV12-4 and TRBJ2-7; the D is unclear. The germline V and J ends were trimmed by 1 base and 3 bases, with 16 bases remaining between them. The CDR3 runs to 16 residues.

This clonotype was observed many times. The CDR3 sequence: CASSTLPTSGGENIQYF. Written as DNA, the CDR3 is TGTGCCAGCAGTACCCTCCCCACTAGCGGGGGTGAAAACATTCAGTACTTC. V is TRBV6-5 and J is TRBJ2-4; 11 positions agree with TRBD2. CDR1 is MNHEY, CDR2 SVGAGI, per germline. V was clipped by 5 bases and J by 5 bases; unmatched bases: 11. This CDR3 region has 17 residues.